This record concerns one T cell receptor beta chain sequence. Its specificity is unknown. Method: immunoSEQ multiplex PCR; TCRdb's copy keeps in-frame clones and lacks some. The table lists over 80,000 clones, around nine tenths of them singletons. CDR1 is LGHNA, CDR2 YSLEER, per germline. The ends lost 4 bases at V and 5 bases at J; junction bases unmatched: 16. The length of the CDR3 is 18 residues. The data derive from a study of radiotherapy plus CTLA-4 blockade in lung cancer. Study-wide results and limits: Researchers report tumor-derived TCR clones expanding in blood after radiotherapy plus ipilimumab.

The receptor was derived from a human donor with non-small cell lung cancer that progressed on radiotherapy plus ipilimumab. Sequencing was performed on peripheral blood, taken from a patient treated with radiotherapy plus ipilimumab. This chain links TRBV4-3 with TRBJ2-1; 8 bases map to TRBD1. This chain's CDR3 is CASSPRTGWVDWNNEQFF. CDR3 in DNA: TGCGCCAGCAGCCCCCGGACAGGGTGGGTTGATTGGAACAATGAGCAGTTCTTC.